These T cell receptor beta chains were read from a single sample in a study of cytomegalovirus exposure and HLA in healthy donors. Using immunoSEQ multiplex PCR, the repertoire was profiled, and TCRdb retains in-frame clones only, with some absent. The clone table shows roughly 75,000 clones, with the ten largest holding about 0.83%. Material: PBMCs. These receptors all come from a boy aged 10-17 years in good health and CMV-seronegative. The CDR3 runs from the conserved cysteine through the conserved F or W. The order of the fields is CDR3 DNA, CDR3 protein, D gene, J gene, V gene. The D gene is left open where the match is weak.

cdr3_nt: TGTGCCAGCAGCGTAGACGGGGAAAACTATGGCTACACCTTC; cdr3_aa: CASSVDGENYGYTF; d_call: -; j_call: TRBJ1-2; v_call: TRBV9
cdr3_nt: TGTGCCAGCAGCCCAGGGGGGATGAACACTGAAGCTTTCTTT; cdr3_aa: CASSPGGMNTEAFF; d_call: TRBD1; j_call: TRBJ1-1; v_call: TRBV7-6
cdr3_nt: TGTGCCACCAGCAGAGCCCTCGGGGGGCATGGTTGGAACATTCAGTACTTC; cdr3_aa: CATSRALGGHGWNIQYF; d_call: -; j_call: TRBJ2-4; v_call: TRBV15
cdr3_nt: TGCGCCAGCAGCGCAAGACAGGGGGCGATTTCACCCCTCCACTTT; cdr3_aa: CASSARQGAISPLHF; d_call: TRBD1; j_call: TRBJ1-6; v_call: TRBV5-1
cdr3_nt: TGCAGTGTTCGGGTCCTTGAGGAGCTGTTTTTT; cdr3_aa: CSVRVLEELFF; d_call: -; j_call: TRBJ2-2; v_call: TRBV20-1
cdr3_nt: TGCGCCAGCAGCCACGGACTAGCGGTGGAAAATGAGCAGTTCTTC; cdr3_aa: CASSHGLAVENEQFF; d_call: TRBD2; j_call: TRBJ2-1; v_call: TRBV4-1
cdr3_nt: TGTGCCATCCGTAGGACTAGCGGGGACAATGAGCAGTTCTTC; cdr3_aa: CAIRRTSGDNEQFF; d_call: TRBD2; j_call: TRBJ2-1; v_call: TRBV10-3
cdr3_nt: TGTGCCAGCAGCTTAGGACTAGCGGGAGACGAGCAGTACTTC; cdr3_aa: CASSLGLAGDEQYF; d_call: TRBD2; j_call: TRBJ2-7; v_call: TRBV7-2
cdr3_nt: TGTGCCAGCAGCTTGGTTCCTAGCGGGAGGATGTTAGAGCAGTACTTC; cdr3_aa: CASSLVPSGRMLEQYF; d_call: TRBD2; j_call: TRBJ2-7; v_call: TRBV5-4
cdr3_nt: TGTGCCATCCTTCGGGACTTATCGGAGGACGAGCAGTACTTC; cdr3_aa: CAILRDLSEDEQYF; d_call: -; j_call: TRBJ2-7; v_call: TRBV10-3
cdr3_nt: TGTGCCAGCAGGTCTGAGGGAGACACTGAAGCTTTCTTT; cdr3_aa: CASRSEGDTEAFF; d_call: -; j_call: TRBJ1-1; v_call: TRBV6-1
cdr3_nt: TGTGCCAGTAGTACTCGGACTAGCGTCGGTAATACGCAGTATTTT; cdr3_aa: CASSTRTSVGNTQYF; d_call: TRBD2; j_call: TRBJ2-3; v_call: TRBV19
cdr3_nt: TGTGCCAGCAGTTACGGTGGGAGCACTGGAAACACCATATATTTT; cdr3_aa: CASSYGGSTGNTIYF; d_call: -; j_call: TRBJ1-3; v_call: TRBV6-5
cdr3_nt: TGTGCCAGCAGCCTGGGGGGACTACAAGAGACCCAGTACTTC; cdr3_aa: CASSLGGLQETQYF; d_call: TRBD2; j_call: TRBJ2-5; v_call: TRBV7-2
cdr3_nt: TGTGCCAGTTACGCCAGGGCGCTCGGCGGAGTGAACACTGAAGCTTTCTTT; cdr3_aa: CASYARALGGVNTEAFF; d_call: -; j_call: TRBJ1-1; v_call: TRBV19
cdr3_nt: TGTGCCAGTAGTAGGCTCGGGGTGGGACTAGGGGAGACCCAGTACTTC; cdr3_aa: CASSRLGVGLGETQYF; d_call: TRBD2; j_call: TRBJ2-5; v_call: TRBV19
cdr3_nt: TGTGCCGGGGGGTTTAGCGGGAGGGTCGATGAGCAGTTCTTC; cdr3_aa: CAGGFSGRVDEQFF; d_call: TRBD2; j_call: TRBJ2-1; v_call: TRBV7-2
cdr3_nt: TGTGCCAGTAGCAAATGGGACAGGGGTATTGAAGCTTTCTTT; cdr3_aa: CASSKWDRGIEAFF; d_call: TRBD1; j_call: TRBJ1-1; v_call: TRBV19
cdr3_nt: TGTGCCAGCCGGGGGGCAACTAATGAAAAACTGTTTTTT; cdr3_aa: CASRGATNEKLFF; d_call: -; j_call: TRBJ1-4; v_call: TRBV5-4
cdr3_nt: TGCGCCAGCATCCCCACCGGGCAGGGGGCGGGAGAAAAACTGTTTTTT; cdr3_aa: CASIPTGQGAGEKLFF; d_call: TRBD1; j_call: TRBJ1-4; v_call: TRBV5-1
cdr3_nt: TGCGCCAGCAGCTTGGCTCTTTACAGGGGGAACACTGAAGCTTTCTTT; cdr3_aa: CASSLALYRGNTEAFF; d_call: TRBD1; j_call: TRBJ1-1; v_call: TRBV5-1
cdr3_nt: TGTGCCAGCAGGCTTACAGGAACAGTTGGCTACACCTTC; cdr3_aa: CASRLTGTVGYTF; d_call: -; j_call: TRBJ1-2; v_call: TRBV5-8
cdr3_nt: TGTGCCAGCAGCCCTCAGGTTAGGGGGAATGAGCAGTTCTTC; cdr3_aa: CASSPQVRGNEQFF; d_call: -; j_call: TRBJ2-1; v_call: TRBV11-1
cdr3_nt: TGTGCCAGCAGCCGGGGGAGCCTAGCGGGAGGGGTCCAGGAGACCCAGTACTTC; cdr3_aa: CASSRGSLAGGVQETQYF; d_call: TRBD2; j_call: TRBJ2-5; v_call: TRBV11-2
cdr3_nt: TGCGCCAGCAGAGGCCGGGACAGGGTCGCAGCGGGGGGCTACAATGAGCAGTTCTTC; cdr3_aa: CASRGRDRVAAGGYNEQFF; d_call: -; j_call: TRBJ2-1; v_call: TRBV5-1
cdr3_nt: TGTGCCAGCAGCGTAGGCGGGGGGATACGAGAGACCCAGTACTTC; cdr3_aa: CASSVGGGIRETQYF; d_call: TRBD2; j_call: TRBJ2-5; v_call: TRBV9
cdr3_nt: TGTGCCAGCAGCTTGGGCGGGATATCCTACAATGAGCAGTTCTTC; cdr3_aa: CASSLGGISYNEQFF; d_call: -; j_call: TRBJ2-1; v_call: TRBV5-4
cdr3_nt: TGTGCCAGCAGCGTAGGGACAAATTCCTACGAGCAGTACTTC; cdr3_aa: CASSVGTNSYEQYF; d_call: -; j_call: TRBJ2-7; v_call: TRBV7-2
cdr3_nt: TGTGCCAGCTCACCAGGGACAGGGAGGTTAAACACTGAAGCTTTCTTT; cdr3_aa: CASSPGTGRLNTEAFF; d_call: TRBD1; j_call: TRBJ1-1; v_call: TRBV18
cdr3_nt: TGTGCCAGTATCAGTGTTTCTAACTATGGCTACACCTTC; cdr3_aa: CASISVSNYGYTF; d_call: -; j_call: TRBJ1-2; v_call: TRBV6-1
cdr3_nt: TGCGCCAGCAGCTTGGCCTATTCGGGGTTGGGGGGAAACACTGAAGCTTTCTTT; cdr3_aa: CASSLAYSGLGGNTEAFF; d_call: -; j_call: TRBJ1-1; v_call: TRBV5-1
cdr3_nt: TGTGCCAGCAGCTTACCTAGCGGGACGTACGAGACCCAGTACTTC; cdr3_aa: CASSLPSGTYETQYF; d_call: TRBD2; j_call: TRBJ2-5; v_call: TRBV5-8
cdr3_nt: TGTGCCAGCAGCGTAGGCGGGGGGGGCGCCTACGAGCAGTACTTC; cdr3_aa: CASSVGGGGAYEQYF; d_call: TRBD2; j_call: TRBJ2-7; v_call: TRBV9
cdr3_nt: TGTGCCAGCTGCGACAGGAGCCAGACCCAGTACTTC; cdr3_aa: CASCDRSQTQYF; d_call: -; j_call: TRBJ2-5; v_call: TRBV2
cdr3_nt: TGTGCCAGCAGCCGTCCGGGGGAGGGCACTGAAGCTTTCTTT; cdr3_aa: CASSRPGEGTEAFF; d_call: -; j_call: TRBJ1-1; v_call: TRBV5-6
cdr3_nt: TGTGCCAGCAGCGTAGAAGGGACAGGGGGTGGAGAGACCCAGTACTTC; cdr3_aa: CASSVEGTGGGETQYF; d_call: TRBD1; j_call: TRBJ2-5; v_call: TRBV9
cdr3_nt: TGTGCCATCAGTCGAAGCTCCGAGCAGTACTTC; cdr3_aa: CAISRSSEQYF; d_call: -; j_call: TRBJ2-7; v_call: TRBV10-3
cdr3_nt: TGTGCCAGCAGTTACTCGGTCAGGGGGCTCACTGAAGCTTTCTTT; cdr3_aa: CASSYSVRGLTEAFF; d_call: TRBD1; j_call: TRBJ1-1; v_call: TRBV6-5
cdr3_nt: TGCGCCAGCAGCTACCCGGGGGGCGAAGCTTTCTTT; cdr3_aa: CASSYPGGEAFF; d_call: -; j_call: TRBJ1-1; v_call: TRBV5-1
cdr3_nt: TGTGCCAGCAGGCCGTCGGGACAGACGAACACTGAAGCTTTCTTT; cdr3_aa: CASRPSGQTNTEAFF; d_call: TRBD1; j_call: TRBJ1-1; v_call: TRBV6-1
cdr3_nt: TGTGCCAGCAGCTTAGGATCGGCGGGAGGGCAAAATACGCAGTATTTT; cdr3_aa: CASSLGSAGGQNTQYF; d_call: TRBD2; j_call: TRBJ2-3; v_call: TRBV5-4
cdr3_nt: TGTGCCAGCAGCTTCGAACTAGCGGGGTCGGACGAGCAGTACTTC; cdr3_aa: CASSFELAGSDEQYF; d_call: TRBD2; j_call: TRBJ2-7; v_call: TRBV7-2
cdr3_nt: TGTGCCAGCAGTTACGGGGACACAGGCTATGGCTACACCTTC; cdr3_aa: CASSYGDTGYGYTF; d_call: -; j_call: TRBJ1-2; v_call: TRBV6-5
cdr3_nt: TGTGCCAGAAGCCGGAAACTAGCCCGTCGTTCCTACGAGCAGTACTTC; cdr3_aa: CARSRKLARRSYEQYF; d_call: -; j_call: TRBJ2-7; v_call: TRBV5-3
cdr3_nt: TGTGCCAGCGCCAAGTTAGAGTACAGGGCAGTCGTTCGCTACACCTTC; cdr3_aa: CASAKLEYRAVVRYTF; d_call: -; j_call: TRBJ1-2; v_call: TRBV6-6
cdr3_nt: TGCGCCAGCAGCCAAGATCCCGGTACCGCAAGCTGGACTGAAGCTTTCTTT; cdr3_aa: CASSQDPGTASWTEAFF; d_call: -; j_call: TRBJ1-1; v_call: TRBV4-1
cdr3_nt: TGCGCCAGCAGCACGGGGACTCAGGTGGGGCCTCGAGAGACCCAGTACTTC; cdr3_aa: CASSTGTQVGPRETQYF; d_call: -; j_call: TRBJ2-5; v_call: TRBV5-1
cdr3_nt: TGCGCCAGCAGCAGGACTAGCGGGTGGGGCGCAGATACGCAGTATTTT; cdr3_aa: CASSRTSGWGADTQYF; d_call: TRBD2; j_call: TRBJ2-3; v_call: TRBV4-3